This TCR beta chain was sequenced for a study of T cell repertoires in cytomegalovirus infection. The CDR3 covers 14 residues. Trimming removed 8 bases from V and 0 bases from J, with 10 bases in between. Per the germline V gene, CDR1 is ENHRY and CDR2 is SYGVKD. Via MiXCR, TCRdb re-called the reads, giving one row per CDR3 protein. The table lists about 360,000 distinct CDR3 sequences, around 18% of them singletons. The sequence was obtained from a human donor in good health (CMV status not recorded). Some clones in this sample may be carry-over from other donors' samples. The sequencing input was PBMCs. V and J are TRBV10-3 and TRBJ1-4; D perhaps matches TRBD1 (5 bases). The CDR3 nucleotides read TGTGCCATCGGGGCGGATGCAACTAATGAAAAACTGTTTTTT. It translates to CAIGADATNEKLFF.